This T cell receptor (beta chain) was sequenced in a study of Ad26.COV2.S vaccination and SARS-CoV-2 variants. As for treatment: around 19 received Ad26.COV2.S at low or high dose, single or two shots; 5 received placebo; per-sample allocation not given. Material that was analyzed had been drawn on day 63 after the first vaccine or placebo injection. Clones were read by immunoSEQ multiplex PCR, and TCRdb kept only the in-frame ones, dropping some. The table has about 400,000 clones, about 89% seen once; the top ten hold under 2%. Broader study findings: Higher spike-specific TCR breadth was found in vaccine recipients than in placebo recipients.

As concerns this clone: Its antigen is as yet unknown.

CDR3 length equals 18 residues. V dropped 0 bases and J dropped 6 bases, with 21 bases sitting between them. Germline loops: CDR1 LGHDT, CDR2 YNNKEL (reference sequence). This clonotype originated in a person between 18 and 60 years old who received the Ad26.COV2.S COVID-19 vaccine or a placebo. This chain uses TRBV3-1 (or the pseudogene TRBV3-2) with TRBJ2-1; TRBD1 is a possible D gene (6 bases). The material sequenced was peripheral blood, taken in a trial of Ad26.COV2.S vaccine versus placebo. CDR3 in amino acids: CASSQDLPDSAWGNEQFF. The CDR3 DNA sequence: TGTGCCAGCAGCCAAGATCTCCCGGACAGTGCCTGGGGCAATGAGCAGTTCTTC.